Listed below are T cell receptor beta chains from one sample, sequenced in a study of identifying expanded T cells in peripheral blood. Repertoires were generated with immunoSEQ multiplex PCR, while TCRdb's copy carries only in-frame clones and drops some. The table includes about 100,000 clones, more than 70% detected once. Sequencing was done on a sample of blood. These receptors all come from a person between 18 and 75 years old in good health. Each CDR3 is given without its conserved first and last residue. The order of the fields is V gene, J gene, CDR3 protein.

>TRBV5-4|TRBJ1-2
ASSPRGDYGYT
>TRBV5-1|TRBJ2-5
ASSGRPQETQY
>TRBV5-1|TRBJ2-5
ASSLGDRQETQY
>TRBV4-1|TRBJ2-3
ASSLGGGAADTQY
>TRBV9|TRBJ1-5
ASSRAGDNQPQH
>TRBV6-5|TRBJ2-7
ASSLAGSYEQY
>TRBV10-3|TRBJ1-1
AISVWGNTEAF
>TRBV6-1|TRBJ2-7
ASSEPYSRPSYEQY
>TRBV6-5|TRBJ1-6
ASSYSSGGNSPLH
>TRBV28|TRBJ1-2
ASSWGESYGYT
>TRBV5-1|TRBJ2-1
ASSFDGTDEQF
>TRBV4-1|TRBJ2-1
ASSQGTSIYNEQF
>TRBV5-1|TRBJ2-1
ASSGGLAGYNEQF
>TRBV5-1|TRBJ1-2
ASSAGQGLYGYT
>TRBV6-4|TRBJ2-3
ASSERDTDTQY
>TRBV5-6|TRBJ2-7
ASSFSGVSEQY
>TRBV18|TRBJ1-3
ASSPEGSGGNTIY
>TRBV28|TRBJ2-1
ASSLRDRANEQF
>TRBV10-3|TRBJ2-6
AIEPGGVSGANVLT
>TRBV6-6|TRBJ2-3
ASSVGSSTDTQY
>TRBV5-6|TRBJ1-2
ASSRGQVNYGYT
>TRBV19|TRBJ2-5
ASSLATSQETQY
>TRBV28|TRBJ1-2
ASSTGGSYGYT
>TRBV11-2|TRBJ2-2
ASSLDPVGAGELF
>TRBV10-3|TRBJ2-2
AINKRTVNTGELF
>TRBV2|TRBJ2-2
ASKGNGELF